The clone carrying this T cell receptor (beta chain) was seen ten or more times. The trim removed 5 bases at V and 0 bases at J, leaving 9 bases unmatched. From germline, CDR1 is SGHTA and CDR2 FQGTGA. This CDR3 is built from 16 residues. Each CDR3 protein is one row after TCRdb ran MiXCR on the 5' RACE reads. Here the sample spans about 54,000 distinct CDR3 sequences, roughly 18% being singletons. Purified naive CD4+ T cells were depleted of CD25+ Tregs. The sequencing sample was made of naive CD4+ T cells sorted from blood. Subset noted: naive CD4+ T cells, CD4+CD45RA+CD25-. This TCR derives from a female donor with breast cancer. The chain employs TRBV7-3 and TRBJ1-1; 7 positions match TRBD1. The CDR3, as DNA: TGTGCCAGCAGCGAGGGGGCGCGCAGAATGAACACTGAAGCTTTCTTT. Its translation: CASSEGARRMNTEAFF.